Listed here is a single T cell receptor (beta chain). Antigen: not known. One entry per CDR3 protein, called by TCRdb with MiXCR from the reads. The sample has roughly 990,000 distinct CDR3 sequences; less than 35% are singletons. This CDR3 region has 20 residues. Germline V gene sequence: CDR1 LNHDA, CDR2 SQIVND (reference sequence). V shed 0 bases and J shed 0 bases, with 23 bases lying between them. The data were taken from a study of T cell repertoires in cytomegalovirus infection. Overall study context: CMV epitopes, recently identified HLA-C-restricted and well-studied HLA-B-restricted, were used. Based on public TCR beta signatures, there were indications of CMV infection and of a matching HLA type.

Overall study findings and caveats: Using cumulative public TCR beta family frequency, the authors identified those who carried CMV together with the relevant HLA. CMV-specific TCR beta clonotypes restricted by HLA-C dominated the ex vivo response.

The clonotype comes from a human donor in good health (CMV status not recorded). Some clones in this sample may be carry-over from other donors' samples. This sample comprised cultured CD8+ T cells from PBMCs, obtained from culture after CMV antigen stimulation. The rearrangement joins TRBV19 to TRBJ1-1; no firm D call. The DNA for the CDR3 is TGTGCCAGTAGTATAGATTTTCCCCATTCGGTGGGGAATTTGAACACTGAAGCTTTCTTT. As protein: CASSIDFPHSVGNLNTEAFF.